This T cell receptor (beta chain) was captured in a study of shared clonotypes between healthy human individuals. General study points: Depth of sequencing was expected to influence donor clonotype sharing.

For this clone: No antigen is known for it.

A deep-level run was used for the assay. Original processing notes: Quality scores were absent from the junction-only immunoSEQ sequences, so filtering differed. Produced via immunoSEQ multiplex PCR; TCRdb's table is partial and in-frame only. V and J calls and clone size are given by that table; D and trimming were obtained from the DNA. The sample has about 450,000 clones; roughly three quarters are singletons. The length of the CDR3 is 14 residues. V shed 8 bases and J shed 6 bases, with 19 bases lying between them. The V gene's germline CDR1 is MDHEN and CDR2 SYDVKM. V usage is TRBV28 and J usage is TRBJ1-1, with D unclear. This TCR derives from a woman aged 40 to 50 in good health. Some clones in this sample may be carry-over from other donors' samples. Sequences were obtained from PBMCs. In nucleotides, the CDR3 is TGTGCCAGCGCCATGCAAGTCGGGTTTTCTGAAGCTTTCTTT. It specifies CASAMQVGFSEAFF.